The 21 T cell receptor beta chains given below trace back to one sample, sequenced in a study of memory CD8 T cells in hepatitis C reinfection. TCRdb's table, derived via immunoSEQ multiplex PCR, lists solely in-frame clones and lacks some. The data contain under 60,000 clones, 89% of them singletons. Time point noted: pre-reinfection, 55 to 20 weeks before reinfection detection. Sorted cells were sequenced directly ex vivo without any in vitro expansion. The specimen was naive CD8+ T cells sorted from blood. The source is a man between 18 and 29 years old with hepatitis C virus infection.

CDR3 sequence reads: CASSLFSGGSQPQHF. The CDR3 region has the DNA TGTGCCAGCAGCTTGTTCTCAGGGGGCAGTCAGCCCCAGCATTTT. V gene TRBV11-2 combines with J gene TRBJ1-5, with TRBD1 matching 8 bases. CDR1 is SGHAT, CDR2 FQNNGV, per germline. Unmatched junction bases numbered 7, after V lost 3 bases and J lost 6 bases. CDR3 size: 15 residues. Using reference TRBV11-2 and TRBJ1-5 for the parts outside the CDR3, the full variable domain is EAGVAQSPRYKIIEKRQSVAFWCNPISGHATLYWYQQILGQGPKLLIQFQNNGVVDDSQLPKDRFSAERLKGVDSTLKIQPAKLEDSAVYLCASSLFSGGSQPQHFGDGTRLSIL.

The V call is TRBV5-1, the J call TRBJ1-1, with D uncertain. Germline V gene sequence: CDR1 SGHRS, CDR2 YFSETQ. The CDR3 is 14 residues long. V gave up 4 bases and J gave up 4 bases, with 14 bases separating them. This chain's CDR3 is CASSTNLDGTEAFF. The CDR3 DNA is TGCGCCAGCAGCACTAACCTTGACGGCACTGAAGCTTTCTTT.

V usage is TRBV15 and J usage is TRBJ2-5; possible D gene TRBD2, 6 bases. The length of the CDR3 is 15 residues. Trimming left V 3 bases short and J 2 bases short, with 13 bases between. The germline CDR1 and CDR2 sequences are LNHNV and YYDKDF (reference sequence). This CDR3 reads CATSSLRGLQETQYF. DNA of the CDR3: TGTGCCACCAGCAGCCTCCGGGGACTTCAAGAGACCCAGTACTTC.

The CDR3 DNA follows: TGTGCCAGCAGCTACAGGGGACATGAGCAGTTCTTC. It yields the protein CASSYRGHEQFF. The V gene is TRBV4-2, the J gene TRBJ2-1; 7 nucleotides agree with TRBD1. CDR3 size: 12 residues. V trimming: 5 bases; J trimming: 8 bases; junction bases outside the gene matches: 3. Germline CDR1 reads LGHNA; CDR2 reads YNFKEQ.

In its sample, this clone was seen once. The rearrangement uses TRBV7-9 and TRBJ2-2; 8 positions agree with TRBD2. Germline V gene lookup returns CDR1 SEHNR and CDR2 FQNEAQ (reference sequence). Germline trimming cut 5 bases from V and 0 bases from J; bases unmatched to any gene: 14. CDR3 size: 19 residues. The chain's CDR3 is CASSNPTGLAGPNTGELFF. For the CDR3, the DNA is TGTGCCAGCAGCAACCCCACGGGGCTAGCGGGTCCGAACACCGGGGAGCTGTTTTTT.

The rearrangement joins TRBV19 to TRBJ2-3; D unclear. V shed 8 bases and J shed 6 bases, with 12 bases lying between them. Germline CDR1 LNHDA, CDR2 SQIVND (reference sequence). The CDR3 is made up of 12 amino acids. The CDR3 loop reads CASAPIGDTQYF. The CDR3 DNA is TGTGCCAGTGCTCCTATCGGGGATACGCAGTATTTT.

The V gene is TRBV4-1, the J gene TRBJ2-5, with 11 bases that match TRBD2. V was pared by 0 bases and J by 6 bases, with 9 bases of the junction left unmatched. CDR1 and CDR2 from the germline V gene are MGHRA and YSYEKL. The CDR3 is made up of 17 amino acids. The CDR3 nucleotides are TGCGCCAGCAGCCAAGACAGAACTAGCGGGAGCTTCCAGACCCAGTACTTC. It yields the protein CASSQDRTSGSFQTQYF.

This clone was detected once. The V call is TRBV5-1, the J call TRBJ2-1; 8 bases agree with TRBD2. Germline loops: CDR1 SGHRS, CDR2 YFSETQ. J lost 7 bases, V lost 3 bases, and 6 bases had no gene match. The CDR3 runs 14 residues. The CDR3 nucleotides read TGCGCCAGCAGCTACCGGGAGGGCCTGAATGAGCAGTTCTTC. It is translated as CASSYREGLNEQFF.

The chain combines TRBV5-4 with TRBJ2-5; no reliable D call. With 1 base removed from V and 5 bases from J, the gap between germline ends came to 12 bases. The CDR3 loop spans 14 amino acids. CDR1 SGHNT and CDR2 YYREEE come from the germline V gene (reference sequence). The CDR3 sequence: CASSLSPPPETQYF. In nucleotides, the CDR3 is TGTGCCAGCAGCTTGAGCCCCCCACCGGAGACCCAGTACTTC.

The CDR3 loop is CASSFLIGQGAAETQYF. The CDR3 DNA follows: TGTGCCAGCAGCTTTTTAATCGGGCAGGGGGCGGCAGAGACCCAGTACTTC. The rearrangement uses TRBV5-4 and TRBJ2-5; 8 bases fit TRBD1. The CDR3 is 17 residues long. With 2 bases clipped from V and 4 bases from J, the junction kept 13 bases outside the gene matches. The germline gives CDR1 SGHNT, CDR2 YYREEE (reference sequence).

This chain joins TRBV19 and TRBJ1-5; tentative D call: TRBD1 (5 bases). Germline V gene sequence: CDR1 LNHDA, CDR2 SQIVND (reference sequence). This CDR3 spans 18 amino acids. V was cut by 8 bases and J by 0 bases, with 23 bases left in between. CDR3 nucleotide sequence: TGTGCCAGTCAGGCGAACACGAGACAGCGCTATAGCAATCAGCCCCAGCATTTT. Encoded protein: CASQANTRQRYSNQPQHF.

The chain couples TRBV7-9 to TRBJ1-1, with 7 bases aligning to TRBD1. With V trimmed by 0 bases and J by 1 base, 2 bases remained unmatched. CDR1 SEHNR and CDR2 FQNEAQ come from the germline V gene (reference sequence). The CDR3 spans 15 residues. This CDR3 is CASSLAQGGNTEAFF. CDR3 sequence (DNA): TGTGCCAGCAGCTTAGCGCAGGGGGGGAACACTGAAGCTTTCTTT.

The rearrangement uses TRBV5-1 and TRBJ2-7; the match to TRBD2 covers 15 bases. The V gene end was trimmed by 4 bases and the J gene end by 2 bases; junction bases not matched to a gene: 7. CDR1 and CDR2 (germline): SGHRS, YFSETQ. CDR3 length: 17 residues. The CDR3 bases are TGCGCCAGCAGCCTAGGGACTAGCGGGAGGTACCCCTACGAGCAGTACTTC. This gives the protein CASSLGTSGRYPYEQYF. Using reference TRBV5-1 and TRBJ2-7 for the parts outside the CDR3, the full variable domain is KAGVTQTPRYLIKTRGQQVTLSCSPISGHRSVSWYQQTPGQGLQFLFEYFSETQRNKGNFPGRFSGRQFSNSRSEMNVSTLELGDSALYLCASSLGTSGRYPYEQYFGPGTRLTVT.

The chain uses TRBV27 and TRBJ1-1, with D possibly TRBD1 on 6 matching bases. From germline, CDR1 is MNHEY and CDR2 SMNVEV (reference sequence). The V end lost 4 bases, the J end lost 6 bases, and 15 bases lay between the germline ends. The CDR3 totals 14 residues. The CDR3 DNA follows: TGTGCCAGCAGTTCAGGGGCGACTATATCTGAAGCTTTCTTT. Encoded protein: CASSSGATISEAFF.

The V and J genes are TRBV28 and TRBJ1-1, with a tentative D call TRBD1 (6 bases). CDR1 is MDHEN and CDR2 is SYDVKM in the germline V gene. This CDR3 contains 16 residues. Trimming cost V 3 bases and J 8 bases, with 22 bases left between them. The CDR3 coding sequence is TGTGCCAGCAGTTTCCCGTTGGGGAGGGGGGGCTTGGAAGCTTTCTTT. It translates to CASSFPLGRGGLEAFF.

CDR3 sequence: CASSDGADTEAFF. CDR3 DNA sequence: TGTGCCAGCAGTGATGGGGCAGACACTGAAGCTTTCTTT. V is TRBV25-1 and J is TRBJ1-1, with D possibly being TRBD1 (5 bases). The CDR3 contains 13 residues. Germline V lookup: CDR1 MGHDK, CDR2 SYGVNS. Trimming shortened V by 3 bases and J by 3 bases, and 8 bases separated the two germline ends.

The chain employs TRBV6-1 and TRBJ2-7; no clear D. V was shortened by 1 base and J by 0 bases, with 4 bases between the two germline ends. Germline V gene data show CDR1 as MNHNS and CDR2 as SASEGT. The CDR3 has 13 amino acids. The CDR3 bases are TGTGCCAGCAGTGAAGGGAGCTCCTACGAGCAGTACTTC. Residues: CASSEGSSYEQYF.

The rearrangement links TRBV27 to TRBJ2-3, with TRBD2 identical over 8 bases. V lost 4 bases and J lost 8; bases outside the gene matches: 11. The germline V gene has CDR1 MNHEY and CDR2 SMNVEV (reference sequence). The CDR3 is made up of 15 amino acids. Here the CDR3 DNA reads TGTGCCAGCAGTTACGAGGCGGGGGGCGATGGTACGCAGTATTTT. Translating gives CASSYEAGGDGTQYF.

The J gene is TRBJ1-1, the V gene TRBV7-9; TRBD1 matches at 8 bases. The CDR3 is made up of 16 amino acids. J lost 4 bases, V lost 1 base, and 8 bases had no gene match. Germline V gene sequence: CDR1 SEHNR, CDR2 FQNEAQ (reference sequence). The CDR3 DNA follows: TGTGCCAGCAGCTTAGGGGGACAGGAGTGGGCCACTGAAGCTTTCTTT. This codes for CASSLGGQEWATEAFF.

This clone was observed once. The CDR3 sequence is CASRPFAGQGYEQYF. The CDR3 DNA follows: TGTGCCAGCAGACCATTCGCGGGACAGGGCTACGAGCAGTACTTC. The chain combines TRBV6-6 with TRBJ2-7; TRBD1 matches at 9 bases. From germline, CDR1 is MNHNY and CDR2 SVGAGI (reference sequence). With 6 bases clipped from V and 3 bases from J, the junction kept 9 bases outside the gene matches. This CDR3 is 15 amino acids long.

This chain connects TRBV7-9 to TRBJ1-6; 8 bases fit TRBD1. Germline-derived CDR1 and CDR2 are SEHNR and FQNEAQ (reference sequence). V lost 4 bases to trimming and J lost 1 base; unmatched junction nucleotides: 6. The length of the CDR3 is 17 residues. The CDR3 region has the DNA TGTGCCAGCAGCTACTACAGGGGGGCGTCCTATAATTCACCCCTCCACTTT. Amino acids: CASSYYRGASYNSPLHF.